Sequencing of this TCR beta chain was carried out in a study of shared clonotypes between healthy human individuals. Comments on this clone: Its target is not known.

Sequencing was performed with immunoSEQ multiplex PCR; in TCRdb, only in-frame clones are kept and a portion is missing. Among hundreds of thousands of clones, 74% were seen once, and the ten largest hold less than 2%. The CDR3 loop spans 13 amino acids. Trimming pared 10 bases from V and 0 bases from J, leaving 11 bases between. CDR1 is MGHDK, CDR2 SYGVNS, per germline. General study results and limits: Against clonotypes common to all four donors, non-shared ones had lower generation probabilities. About 5% of naive CD4 clonotypes were shared across several donors.

Source material: memory CD4+ T cells sorted from blood. As for subset: CD45RA-negative fraction. This chain links TRBV25-1 with TRBJ2-3; D unresolved. The sequence was collected from a woman in her thirties in good health. This CDR3 reads CATRGTSTDTQYF. The CDR3 DNA follows: TGTGCCACCCGCGGAACTAGCACAGATACGCAGTATTTT.